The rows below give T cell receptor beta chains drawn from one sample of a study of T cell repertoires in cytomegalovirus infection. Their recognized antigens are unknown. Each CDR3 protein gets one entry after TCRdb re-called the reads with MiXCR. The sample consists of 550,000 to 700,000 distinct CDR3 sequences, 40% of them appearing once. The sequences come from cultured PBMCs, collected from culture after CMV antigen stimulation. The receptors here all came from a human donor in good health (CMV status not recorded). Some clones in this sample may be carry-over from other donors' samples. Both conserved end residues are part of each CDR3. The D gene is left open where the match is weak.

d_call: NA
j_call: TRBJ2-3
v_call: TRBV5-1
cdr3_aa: CASSLYFTDTQYF

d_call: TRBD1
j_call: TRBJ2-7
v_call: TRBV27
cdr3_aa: CASSPRAGGGEQYF

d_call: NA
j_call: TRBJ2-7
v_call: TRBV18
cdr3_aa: CASSPDSRRYEQYF

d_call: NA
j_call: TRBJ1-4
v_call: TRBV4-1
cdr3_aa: CASSLAWGEKLFF

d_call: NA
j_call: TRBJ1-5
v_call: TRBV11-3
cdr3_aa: CASSFLSGVACSNQPQHF

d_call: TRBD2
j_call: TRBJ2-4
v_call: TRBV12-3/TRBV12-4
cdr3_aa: CASSLSGTRAKNIQYF

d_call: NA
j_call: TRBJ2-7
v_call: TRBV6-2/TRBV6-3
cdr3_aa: CASQVAGLHWEQYF

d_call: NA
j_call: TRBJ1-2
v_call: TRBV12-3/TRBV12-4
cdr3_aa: CASNLGGNYGYTF

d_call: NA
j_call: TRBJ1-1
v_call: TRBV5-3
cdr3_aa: CASSPNYGSTEAFF

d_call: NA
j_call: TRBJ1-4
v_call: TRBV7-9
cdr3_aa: CASSSWGSNEKLFF

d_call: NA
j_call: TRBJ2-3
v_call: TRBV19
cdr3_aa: CASSTEAAYYTDTQYF

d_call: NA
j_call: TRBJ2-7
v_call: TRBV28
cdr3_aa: CASSTATPYEQYF

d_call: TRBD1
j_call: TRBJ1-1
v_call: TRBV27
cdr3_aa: CASSPGKGTGVVGTEAFF

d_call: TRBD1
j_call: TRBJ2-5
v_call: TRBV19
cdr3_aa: CASRRDRENQETQYF

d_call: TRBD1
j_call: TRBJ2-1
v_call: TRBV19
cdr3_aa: CASSPWTGQGNNEQFF

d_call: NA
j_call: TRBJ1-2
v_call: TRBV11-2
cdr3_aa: CASSFIGGRKNGYTF

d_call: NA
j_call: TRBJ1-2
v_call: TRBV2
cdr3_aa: CASTRRDTSNYGYTF

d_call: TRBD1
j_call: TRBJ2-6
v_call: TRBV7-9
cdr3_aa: CASSPGEGDRAAF

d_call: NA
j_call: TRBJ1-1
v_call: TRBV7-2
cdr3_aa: CASSFRGAWTEAFF

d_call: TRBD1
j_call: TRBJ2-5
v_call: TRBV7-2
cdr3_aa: CASIARGPGETQYF

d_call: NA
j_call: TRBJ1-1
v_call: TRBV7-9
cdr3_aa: CASSFGGKEAFF

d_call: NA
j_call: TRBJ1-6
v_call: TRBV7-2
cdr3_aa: CASSSSESALGNSPLHF

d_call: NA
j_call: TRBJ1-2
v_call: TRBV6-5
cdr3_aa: CASSPGEVYYGYTF

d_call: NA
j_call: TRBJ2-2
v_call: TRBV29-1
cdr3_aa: CSVISRTNTGELFF

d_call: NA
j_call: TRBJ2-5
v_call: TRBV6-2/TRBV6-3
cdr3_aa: CASTSQWGETQYF

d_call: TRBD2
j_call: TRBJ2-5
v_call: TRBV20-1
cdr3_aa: CSAREERGGRETQYF

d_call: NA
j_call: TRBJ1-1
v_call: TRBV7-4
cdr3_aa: CASSLQTEAFF

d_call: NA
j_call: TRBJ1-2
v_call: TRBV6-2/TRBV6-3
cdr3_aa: CASSPGRYNYGYTF

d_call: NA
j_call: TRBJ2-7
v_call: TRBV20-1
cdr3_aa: CSASLAHPSYEQYF

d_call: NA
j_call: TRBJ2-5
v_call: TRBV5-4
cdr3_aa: CAIPISPAGASQETQYF

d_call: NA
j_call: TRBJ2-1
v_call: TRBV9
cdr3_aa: CASSVEGHYNEQFF

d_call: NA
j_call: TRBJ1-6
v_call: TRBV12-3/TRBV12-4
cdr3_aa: CASSPRGADSPLHF

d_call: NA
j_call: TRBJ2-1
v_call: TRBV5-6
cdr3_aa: CASSWMDRNNEQFF

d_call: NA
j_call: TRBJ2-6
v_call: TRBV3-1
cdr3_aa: CASSQDLSGANVLTF

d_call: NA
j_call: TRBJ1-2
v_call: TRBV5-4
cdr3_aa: CASSRGDNYGYTF

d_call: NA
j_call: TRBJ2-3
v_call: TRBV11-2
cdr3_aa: CASSLVFAATDTQYF

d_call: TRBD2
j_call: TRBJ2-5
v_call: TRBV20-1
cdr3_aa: CSASRTSGARQETQYF

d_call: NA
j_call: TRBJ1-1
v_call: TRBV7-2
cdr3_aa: CASSPRGGNTEAFF

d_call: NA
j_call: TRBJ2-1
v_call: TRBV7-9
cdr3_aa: CASSLAAPLGDEQFF

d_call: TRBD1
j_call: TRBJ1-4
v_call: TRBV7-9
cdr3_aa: CASSLLAGGQEKLFF

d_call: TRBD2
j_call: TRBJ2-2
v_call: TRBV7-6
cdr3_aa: CASSLWTSGITGELFF

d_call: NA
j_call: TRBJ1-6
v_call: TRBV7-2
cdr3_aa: CASHPSARVGNSPLHF

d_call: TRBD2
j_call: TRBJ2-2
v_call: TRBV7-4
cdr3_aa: CASSGRANTGELFF

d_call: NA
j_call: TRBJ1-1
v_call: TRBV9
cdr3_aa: CASSVGDLDYTEAFF

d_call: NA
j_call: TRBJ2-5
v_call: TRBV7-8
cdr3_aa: CASSLSAGWETQYF

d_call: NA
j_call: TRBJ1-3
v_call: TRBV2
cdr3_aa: CASRSGRAAGNTIYF

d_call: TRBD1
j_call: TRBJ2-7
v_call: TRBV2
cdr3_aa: CASNYRGTGIGEQYF

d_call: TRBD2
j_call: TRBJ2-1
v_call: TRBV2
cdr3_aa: CASRLAAYNEQFF

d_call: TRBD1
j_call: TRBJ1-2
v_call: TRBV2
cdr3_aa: CASSGTRGNHGYTF